The clone carrying this T cell receptor (beta chain) has a handful of counts. The CDR3 loop spans 16 amino acids. Trimming stripped 6 bases from V and 1 base from J, with 21 bases between. The germline CDR1 and CDR2 sequences are DFQATT and SNEGSKA (reference sequence). A TCRbeta library incorporating unique molecular identifiers was prepared. In TCRdb, the PCR reads were re-called with MiXCR into one record per CDR3 protein. The repertoire holds approximately 190,000 distinct CDR3 sequences, with about 6% as singletons. This sample is part of a study of T-cell reconstitution after alpha-beta-depleted transplantation in children.

The specimen comprised PBMCs, sampled before TCRalphabeta/CD19-depleted stem cell transplant. The V call is TRBV20-1, the J call TRBJ1-2; maybe TRBD1 (5 bases). This clonotype was obtained from a girl under three years old with combined immunodeficiency, due to receive a stem cell transplant. The CDR3 bases are TGCAGTGCCTTGACGGACACGATCCCCTATAACTATGGCTACACCTTC. The encoded protein is CSALTDTIPYNYGYTF.